A single sample is the source of the 4 T cell receptor beta chains below, sequenced in a study of blood T cells in healthy people across ages. For the second PCR, which ran for about 6 to 11 cycles, a sample-barcoded 5' primer and a J-beta primer mix were used. TCRdb itself ran the 5' RACE reads through MiXCR, one entry per CDR3 protein. The sample has approximately 2,000,000 distinct CDR3 sequences; around 42% are singletons. The sample comprised blood. Source of these receptors: a human donor in good health.

This clonotype has just a few counts. The junction departs from the called germline gene at one end, perhaps through a read error. This chain links TRBV4-3 with TRBJ2-4; 10 nucleotides match TRBD1. The CDR3 totals 13 residues. CDR1 and CDR2 (germline): LGHNA, YSLEER. The CDR3 DNA reads TGCGCCAGCAGCCCGACAACCCCGGGACAGGGGATTTTC. This codes for CASSPTTPGQGIF.

This chain connects TRBV29-1 to TRBJ1-1; D is unclear. The CDR3 has 13 residues. Germline V CDR1 and CDR2: SQVTM, ANQGSEA. Deletions cut 5 bases from V and 5 bases from J, with 15 bases between. The CDR3 sequence: CSVLRAGWTEAFF. The CDR3 region has the DNA TGCAGCGTTTTAAGAGCTGGTTGGACTGAAGCTTTCTTT. Combining the CDR3 with reference TRBV29-1 and TRBJ1-1 gives the whole variable domain SAVISQKPSRDICQRGTSLTIQCQVDSQVTMMFWYRQQPGQSLTLIATANQGSEATYESGFVIDKFPISRPNLTFSTLTVSNMSPEDSSIYLCSVLRAGWTEAFFGQGTRLTVV.

The genes are TRBV7-2 and TRBJ1-1; D is unclear. The V end was cut by 5 bases, the J end by 5 bases, with 12 bases between. Looked up from germline, CDR1 is SGHTA and CDR2 is FQGNSA. The CDR3 loop spans 13 amino acids. The CDR3 spells CASSPITGTEAFF. CDR3 coding DNA: TGTGCCAGCAGCCCCATTACCGGAACTGAAGCTTTCTTT.

In regard to this clonotype: Germline and junction disagree at one end, which may indicate a read error. The rearrangement joins TRBV7-2 to TRBJ1-2; unclear D gene. Germline V gene lookup returns CDR1 SGHTA and CDR2 FQGNSA. The CDR3 is 12 residues long. The CDR3 region has the DNA TGTGCCGGCAGCCCTCAAACGGCTCGCTACACCTTC. Translated, it gives CAGSPQTARYTF.